This is a list of T cell receptor beta chains from one sample in a study of CD8 T cells in Susac syndrome. In TCRdb, the immunoSEQ multiplex PCR reads were re-called with MiXCR into one record per CDR3 protein. The sample shows roughly 200,000 distinct CDR3 sequences, roughly 95% of them seen only once. Sequenced material: CD4+ T cells from PBMCs. These receptors all stem from a human donor with multiple sclerosis. The CDR3 runs from the conserved cysteine through the conserved F or W. The order of the fields is J gene, CDR3 length, V gene, D gene, clone size, CDR3 protein, CDR3 DNA. D genes are given only for firm matches. Only some rows state a clone size, as once, few, many or a class for expanded clones.

TRBJ2-4 | 16 | TRBV6-5 | TRBD1 | - | CASSSLLGQGKNIQYF | TGTGCCAGCAGTTCGCTCCTGGGACAGGGGAAAAACATTCAGTACTTC
TRBJ2-3 | 15 | TRBV4-2 | - | - | CASSQDGTSTDTQYF | TGTGCCAGCAGCCAAGACGGCACTAGCACAGATACGCAGTATTTT
TRBJ1-2 | 12 | TRBV30 | - | - | CAWSVPVDGYTF | TGTGCCTGGAGTGTACCAGTAGATGGCTACACCTTC
TRBJ2-7 | 10 | TRBV2 | - | - | CASTLYEQYF | TGTGCCAGCACCCTCTACGAGCAGTACTTC
TRBJ2-3 | 14 | TRBV5-4 | TRBD2 | - | CASSLSGGTDTQYF | TGTGCCAGCAGCTTGAGCGGGGGCACAGATACGCAGTATTTT
TRBJ2-3 | 13 | TRBV6-2/TRBV6-3 | TRBD2 | - | CATQAGSTDTQYF | TGTGCCACCCAAGCGGGAAGCACAGATACGCAGTATTTT
TRBJ2-2 | 14 | TRBV30 | - | - | CAWSQTGNTGELFF | TGTGCCTGGAGTCAGACAGGGAACACCGGGGAGCTGTTTTTT
TRBJ1-2 | 17 | TRBV7-2 | - | - | CASSFGLWGTNNYGYTF | TGTGCCAGCAGCTTTGGCCTATGGGGGACAAATAACTATGGCTACACCTTC
TRBJ2-7 | 16 | TRBV7-9 | TRBD1 | - | CASSANLGQGAHEQYF | TGTGCCAGCAGCGCTAACCTGGGACAGGGCGCCCACGAGCAGTACTTC
TRBJ2-3 | 16 | TRBV7-3 | TRBD1 | - | CASRAPGTGLTDTQYF | TGTGCCAGCAGGGCACCGGGGACAGGTCTCACAGATACGCAGTATTTT
TRBJ1-2 | 14 | TRBV10-2 | TRBD1 | - | CASSGARDSYGYTF | TGCGCCAGCAGTGGGGCCCGGGACAGCTATGGCTACACCTTC
TRBJ2-5 | 14 | TRBV20-1 | - | once | CSARAGDLPETQYF | TGCAGTGCTAGAGCGGGGGATCTCCCTGAGACCCAGTACTTC
TRBJ2-7 | 13 | TRBV7-2 | TRBD1 | - | CASSRDRVNEQYF | TGTGCCAGCAGCCGGGACAGGGTAAACGAGCAGTACTTC
TRBJ1-1 | 17 | TRBV11-2 | TRBD1 | - | CASSLDGSGGRGTEAFF | TGTGCCAGCAGCTTAGATGGGTCAGGGGGCAGAGGGACTGAAGCTTTCTTT